This T cell receptor beta chain appears in the sequencing data of a study of TIL therapy for anti-PD-1-resistant metastatic lung cancer. Study overall: Half of patients were current or former smokers.

Described time point: pre-treatment sample, taken before nivolumab and TIL therapy. The libraries were made with immunoSEQ v3. Method: immunoSEQ multiplex PCR; TCRdb's copy keeps in-frame clones and lacks some. The sample holds under 55,000 clones, roughly 85% seen once. The sequence was obtained from a woman between 25 and 80 years old with non-small cell lung cancer. Sequencing was performed on blood, taken at baseline.

The CDR3 bases are TGTGCCAGCAGTTATTCCGACGGGGGATTTGACGAGCAGTACTTC. Its protein product is CASSYSDGGFDEQYF. The chain is built from TRBV6-5 and TRBJ2-7; possible D gene TRBD2, 6 bases. The length of the CDR3 is 15 residues. CDR1 MNHEY and CDR2 SVGAGI come from the germline V gene. With 3 bases removed from V and 5 bases from J, the gap between germline ends came to 17 bases.